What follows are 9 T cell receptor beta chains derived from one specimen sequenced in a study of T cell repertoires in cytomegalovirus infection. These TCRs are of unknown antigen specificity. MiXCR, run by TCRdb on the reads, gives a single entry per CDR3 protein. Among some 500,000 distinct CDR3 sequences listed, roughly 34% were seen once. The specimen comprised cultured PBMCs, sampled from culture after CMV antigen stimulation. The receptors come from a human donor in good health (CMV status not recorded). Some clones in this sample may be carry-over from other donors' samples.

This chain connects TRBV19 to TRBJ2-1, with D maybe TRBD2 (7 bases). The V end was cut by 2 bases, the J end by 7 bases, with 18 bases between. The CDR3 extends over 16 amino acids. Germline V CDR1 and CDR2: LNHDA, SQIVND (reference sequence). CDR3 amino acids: CASSIKGGRSTNEQFF. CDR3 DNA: TGTGCCAGTAGTATAAAGGGGGGGAGATCCACGAATGAGCAGTTCTTC.

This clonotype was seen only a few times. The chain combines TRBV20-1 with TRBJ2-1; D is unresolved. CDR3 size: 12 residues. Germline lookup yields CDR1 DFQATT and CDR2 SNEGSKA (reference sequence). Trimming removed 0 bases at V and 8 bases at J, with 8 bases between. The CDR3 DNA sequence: TGCAGTGCTAGAGATTGGACGGATGAGCAGTTCTTC. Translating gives CSARDWTDEQFF.

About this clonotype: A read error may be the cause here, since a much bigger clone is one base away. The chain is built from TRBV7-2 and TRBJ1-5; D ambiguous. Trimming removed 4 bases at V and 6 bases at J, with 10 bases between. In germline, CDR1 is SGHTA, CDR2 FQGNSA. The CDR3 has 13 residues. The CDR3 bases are TGTGCCAGCAGCTACGCGGTTATTCAGCCCCAGCATTTT. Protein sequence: CASSYAVIQPQHF.

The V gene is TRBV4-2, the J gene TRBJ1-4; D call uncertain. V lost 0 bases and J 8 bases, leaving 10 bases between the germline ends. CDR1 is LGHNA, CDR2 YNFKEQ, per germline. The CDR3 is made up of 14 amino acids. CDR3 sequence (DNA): TGTGCCAGCAGCCAAGATCCCGCAGAGGAAAAACTGTTTTTT. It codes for CASSQDPAEEKLFF.

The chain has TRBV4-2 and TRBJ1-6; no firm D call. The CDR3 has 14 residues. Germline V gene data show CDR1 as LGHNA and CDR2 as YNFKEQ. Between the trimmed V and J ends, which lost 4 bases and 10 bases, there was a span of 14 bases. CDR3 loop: CASSLTIQRSPLHF. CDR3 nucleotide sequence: TGTGCCAGCAGCCTGACTATACAAAGATCACCCCTCCACTTT.

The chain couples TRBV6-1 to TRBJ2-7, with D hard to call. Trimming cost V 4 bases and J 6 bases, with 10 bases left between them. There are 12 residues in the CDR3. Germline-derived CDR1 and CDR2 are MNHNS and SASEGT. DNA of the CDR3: TGTGCCAGCAGTGTGGGGTCTCCCGAGCAGTACTTC. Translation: CASSVGSPEQYF.

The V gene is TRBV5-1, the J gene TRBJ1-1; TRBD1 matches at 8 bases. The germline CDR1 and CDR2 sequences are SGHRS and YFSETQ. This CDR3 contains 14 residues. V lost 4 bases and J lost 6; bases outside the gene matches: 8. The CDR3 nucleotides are TGCGCCAGCAGCGCACGACAGGGGCGGGCTGAAGCTTTCTTT. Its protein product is CASSARQGRAEAFF.

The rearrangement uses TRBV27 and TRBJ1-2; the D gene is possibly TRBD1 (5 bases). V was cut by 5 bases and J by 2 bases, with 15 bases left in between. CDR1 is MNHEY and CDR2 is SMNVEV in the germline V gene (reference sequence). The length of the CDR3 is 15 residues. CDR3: CASSVSSGYNYGYTF. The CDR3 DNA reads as TGTGCCAGCAGTGTTAGTTCAGGGTACAACTATGGCTACACCTTC.

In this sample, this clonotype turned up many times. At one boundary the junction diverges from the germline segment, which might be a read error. The CDR3, as DNA: TGCGCCAGCAGCCCCCGTCCAGATACGCAGTATTTT. Protein sequence: CASSPRPDTQYF. J is TRBJ2-3 and V is TRBV7-9, with D unresolved. The V gene's germline CDR1 is SEHNR and CDR2 FQNEAQ (reference sequence). The CDR3 has 12 residues.